The 18 T cell receptor beta chains reported below all come from one sample, sequenced in a study of T-cell reconstitution after alpha-beta-depleted transplantation in children. Researchers prepared the TCRbeta library using unique molecular identifiers, the study reports. MiXCR, run by TCRdb on the PCR reads, gives a single entry per CDR3 protein. The data show 530,000 or so distinct CDR3 sequences, 25% to 30% seen once. This sample comprised PBMCs, obtained before TCRalphabeta/CD19-depleted stem cell transplant. These receptors all stem from a boy under two years old with Wiskott-Aldrich syndrome, due to receive a stem cell transplant.

The sample holds a few counts of this clonotype. J is TRBJ2-2 and V is TRBV5-6, with no clear D. The germline gives CDR1 SGHDT, CDR2 YYEEEE. This CDR3 has 15 amino acids. V was clipped by 4 bases and J by 5 bases, with 15 bases between them. This CDR3 is CASSPLPRRTGELFF. CDR3 nucleotide sequence: TGTGCCAGCAGCCCGCTGCCTAGACGTACCGGGGAGCTGTTTTTT.

There are a few counts of this clonotype. The V and J genes are TRBV5-4 and TRBJ2-1; D remains unclear. The germline V gene has CDR1 SGHNT and CDR2 YYREEE (reference sequence). Deletions cut 9 bases from V and 5 bases from J, with 18 bases between. This CDR3 spans 14 amino acids. CDR3 residues: CATQRGPTNNEQFF. DNA of the CDR3: TGTGCCACTCAGCGAGGACCAACCAACAATGAGCAGTTCTTC. Drawing the rest from reference TRBV5-4 and TRBJ2-1, the complete variable domain is ETGVTQSPTHLIKTRGQQVTLRCSSQSGHNTVSWYQQALGQGPQFIFQYYREEENGRGNFPPRFSGLQFPNYSSELNVNALELDDSALYLCATQRGPTNNEQFFGPGTRLTVL.

This sequence joins TRBV5-1 and TRBJ2-1; 9 nucleotides match TRBD2. The CDR3 consists of 15 residues. The germline V gene encodes CDR1 SGHRS and CDR2 YFSETQ. J lost 10 bases, V lost 0 bases, and 8 bases had no gene match. CDR3 residues: CASSLEVAGVREQFF. In nucleotides, the CDR3 is TGCGCCAGCAGCTTGGAGGTAGCGGGAGTCCGCGAGCAGTTCTTC.

This chain joins TRBV10-3 and TRBJ2-1, with a weak D call TRBD2 (6 bases). The CDR3 contains 15 residues. Germline values: CDR1 ENHRY, CDR2 SYGVKD. The ends were cut back, 3 bases at V and 6 bases at J, with 15 bases in the middle. CDR3 DNA: TGTGCCATCAGTGACTCCCTCCGGGAGACCAATGAGCAGTTCTTC. This codes for CAISDSLRETNEQFF.

CDR3 sequence: CASSKTGADTGELFF. Written as DNA, the CDR3 is TGCGCCAGCAGCAAGACAGGGGCAGACACCGGGGAGCTGTTTTTT. The genes are TRBV5-1 and TRBJ2-2; 8 bases match TRBD1. The germline gives CDR1 SGHRS, CDR2 YFSETQ. J was trimmed by 3 bases and V by 4 bases; bases with no gene match: 5. The CDR3 covers 15 residues.

The chain is built from TRBV20-1 and TRBJ2-5; tentatively, D is TRBD2 (6 bases). CDR3 length equals 14 residues. Trimming cost V 6 bases and J 3 bases, with 17 bases left between them. Germline V gives CDR1 DFQATT, CDR2 SNEGSKA (reference sequence). The CDR3 reads CSAPRAGIKETQYF. DNA of the CDR3: TGCAGTGCCCCCAGAGCGGGTATAAAAGAGACCCAGTACTTC.

This clonotype was recorded a few times. The J gene is TRBJ1-1, the V gene TRBV11-2; TRBD1 matches at 7 bases. J lost 2 bases, V lost 5 bases, and 8 bases had no gene match. Germline V gene sequence: CDR1 SGHAT, CDR2 FQNNGV. This CDR3 has 15 amino acids. In DNA, the CDR3 is TGTGCCAGCAGCCCACAAACAGGGGTTAACACTGAAGCTTTCTTT. It encodes CASSPQTGVNTEAFF. The full variable domain, with the rest looked up from reference TRBV11-2 and TRBJ1-1, is EAGVAQSPRYKIIEKRQSVAFWCNPISGHATLYWYQQILGQGPKLLIQFQNNGVVDDSQLPKDRFSAERLKGVDSTLKIQPAKLEDSAVYLCASSPQTGVNTEAFFGQGTRLTVV.

The J gene is TRBJ2-1, the V gene TRBV28; 10 nucleotides match TRBD2. CDR3 length: 19 residues. Germline V gene lookup returns CDR1 MDHEN and CDR2 SYDVKM. The trim removed 2 bases at V and 2 bases at J, leaving 12 bases unmatched. The DNA of the CDR3 is TGTGCCAGCAGTTTAACTCAGGGGGCAGCGGGAGGGACCTACAATGAGCAGTTCTTC. Residues: CASSLTQGAAGGTYNEQFF. Complete variable domain (other parts from reference TRBV28 and TRBJ2-1): DVKVTQSSRYLVKRTGEKVFLECVQDMDHENMFWYRQDPGLGLRLIYFSYDVKMKEKGDIPEGYSVSREKKERFSLILESASTNQTSMYLCASSLTQGAAGGTYNEQFFGPGTRLTVL.

This clonotype was detected only a few times. This chain uses TRBV6-7 with TRBJ2-1; tentatively, D is TRBD1 (6 bases). TRBV6-7 is placed among ORFs of uncertain function. V dropped 4 bases and J dropped 13 bases, with 29 bases sitting between them. The CDR3 is 17 amino acids. The CDR3 spells CASSSSDSPEQLKGQFF. The CDR3 DNA is TGTGCCAGCAGTTCGTCGGACAGCCCGGAGCAGTTAAAGGGTCAGTTCTTC.

This chain links TRBV5-1 with TRBJ2-2; D is unresolved. V lost 1 base, J lost 4 bases, and 11 bases lay in between. The CDR3 runs 15 residues. The germline V gene has CDR1 SGHRS and CDR2 YFSETQ. CDR3: CASSLRIDGTGELFF. The CDR3 bases are TGCGCCAGCAGCTTGCGGATCGATGGCACCGGGGAGCTGTTTTTT. Complete variable domain (other parts from reference TRBV5-1 and TRBJ2-2): KAGVTQTPRYLIKTRGQQVTLSCSPISGHRSVSWYQQTPGQGLQFLFEYFSETQRNKGNFPGRFSGRQFSNSRSEMNVSTLELGDSALYLCASSLRIDGTGELFFGEGSRLTVL.

This clonotype has more than one count but fewer than ten. V gene TRBV2 combines with J gene TRBJ1-2; possibly TRBD1 for D (5 bases). The length of the CDR3 is 14 residues. V lost 3 bases and J 3 bases, leaving 11 bases between the germline ends. CDR1 SNHLY and CDR2 FYNNEI come from the germline V gene. In DNA form, the CDR3 reads TGTGCCAGCAGTGATTTGGGGGTTTACTATGGCTACACCTTC. The encoded protein is CASSDLGVYYGYTF.

J is TRBJ2-3 and V is TRBV27, with a weak D call TRBD1 (6 bases). Germline values: CDR1 MNHEY, CDR2 SMNVEV (reference sequence). The CDR3 loop spans 18 amino acids. Trimming cost V 2 bases and J 1 base, with 19 bases left between them. The CDR3 sequence is CASSLKGQGKTRTDTQYF. The CDR3 region has the DNA TGTGCCAGCAGTTTAAAAGGGCAGGGGAAAACCCGCACAGATACGCAGTATTTT.

Ten or more counts support this clonotype. The J gene is TRBJ2-5, the V gene TRBV28, with 9 bases that match TRBD1. In germline, CDR1 is MDHEN, CDR2 SYDVKM. The ends lost 2 bases at V and 5 bases at J; junction bases unmatched: 3. The CDR3 covers 14 residues. CDR3 sequence reads: CASSLSGTGETQYF. The DNA for the CDR3 is TGTGCCAGCAGTTTAAGCGGGACAGGGGAGACCCAGTACTTC.

This clonotype was detected only a few times. V and J are TRBV5-1 and TRBJ2-2; 13 positions match TRBD2. The CDR3 length is 17 residues. CDR1 SGHRS and CDR2 YFSETQ come from the germline V gene. After removal of 7 bases from V and 6 bases from J, the junction contained 12 bases not matched to a gene. Written as DNA, the CDR3 is TGCGCCAGCCGTGCTTTTGGACTAGCGGGAGTTGCCGGGGAGCTGTTTTTT. Its translation is CASRAFGLAGVAGELFF.

V gene TRBV12-3 or TRBV12-4 combines with J gene TRBJ2-7; 8 positions agree with TRBD2. Unmatched junction bases numbered 14, after V lost 6 bases and J lost 4 bases. The CDR3 has 16 residues. CDR3 region: CASSPGVTGGRYEQYF. The DNA for the CDR3 is TGTGCCAGCAGCCCAGGCGTTACGGGAGGGCGGTACGAGCAGTACTTC.

The chain joins TRBV20-1 to TRBJ1-5, with TRBD1 as a possible D gene (5 bases). The CDR3 sequence is 13 residues long. With 5 bases removed from V and 4 bases from J, the gap between germline ends came to 12 bases. Per germline, CDR1 DFQATT and CDR2 SNEGSKA (reference sequence). The CDR3 DNA sequence: TGCAGTGCTTACCGGGGGATTAATCAGCCCCAGCATTTT. Its protein is CSAYRGINQPQHF.

The chain has TRBV7-2 and TRBJ1-6; no firm D call. Trimming took off 1 base at V and 9 bases at J, with 10 bases between the two ends. Germline-derived CDR1 and CDR2 are SGHTA and FQGNSA. This CDR3 is built from 14 residues. The CDR3 coding sequence is TGTGCCAGCAGCTTAGGGCAGGCAGGTTCACCCCTCCACTTT. Translating it yields CASSLGQAGSPLHF.

Only a few counts were recorded for this clonotype. The J gene is TRBJ2-3, the V gene TRBV24-1, with 7 bases lining up with TRBD1. Germline lookup yields CDR1 KGHDR and CDR2 SFDVKD. V trimming: 6 bases; J trimming: 1 base; junction bases outside the gene matches: 12. The CDR3 has 17 residues. CDR3 sequence: CATSSRGRQGGTDTQYF. In DNA, the CDR3 is TGTGCCACCAGTTCTCGGGGCCGACAGGGCGGCACAGATACGCAGTATTTT.